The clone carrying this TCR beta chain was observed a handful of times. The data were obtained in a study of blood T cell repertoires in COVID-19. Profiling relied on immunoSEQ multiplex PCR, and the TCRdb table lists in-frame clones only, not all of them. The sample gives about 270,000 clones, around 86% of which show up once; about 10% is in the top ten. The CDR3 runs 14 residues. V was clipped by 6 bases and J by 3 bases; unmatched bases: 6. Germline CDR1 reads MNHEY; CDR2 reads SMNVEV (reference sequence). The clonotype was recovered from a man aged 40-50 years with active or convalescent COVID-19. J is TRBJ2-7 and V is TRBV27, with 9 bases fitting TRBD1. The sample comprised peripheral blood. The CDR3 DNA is TGTGCCAGCAGGGGACAGGGACGAAACTACGAGCAGTACTTC. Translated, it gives CASRGQGRNYEQYF.